Sequencing of this T cell receptor beta chain was carried out in a study of blood T cell repertoires in COVID-19. On the study more broadly: Acute-phase and convalescent COVID-19 samples originated in the United States, Italy and Spain.

Germline V CDR1 and CDR2: MNHEY, SMNVEV (reference sequence). CDR3 size: 16 residues. V was trimmed by 7 bases and J by 8 bases, leaving 24 bases between them. Under the authors' procedure: Reference gene primer amplification in the assay estimated nucleated cell counts. Generated by immunoSEQ multiplex PCR, the TCRdb table keeps only in-frame clones and is missing some. V and J calls plus clone size are reproduced from that table; the DNA served to infer D and trimming. The repertoire holds 400,000 or so clones, with 75% to 90% as singletons. The cohort comprised adults aged about 18 to 100 years residing in some 24 US areas. For recovered donors of Cohort 3, there were two negative PCRs, clearance, or symptom resolution.

This rearrangement joins TRBV27 to TRBJ2-1; possibly TRBD1 for D (5 bases). This sequence was found in a man between 25 and 39 years old who had recovered from COVID-19. Specimen: PBMCs or T cells enriched from blood (not recorded which). The CDR3 nucleotides read TGTGCCAGCAACCCTCTAGGAATTGCAGGGTCCGATGAGCAGTTCTTC. Its translation is CASNPLGIAGSDEQFF.